This T cell receptor (beta chain) was identified during a study of blood T cells in healthy people across ages. Study observations and caveats: PBMCs that were unsorted prevented a conclusive naive versus antigen-experienced comparison. Greater diversity and more naive CD4+ cells were seen in long-lived donors than in aged donors.

Points on this clonotype: The antigen is unknown.

The germline V gene has CDR1 SGHTA and CDR2 FQGNSA. This CDR3 is built from 14 residues. V dropped 6 bases and J dropped 6 bases, with 14 bases sitting between them. A sample-barcoded 5' primer and a J-beta primer mix were used in a second PCR of about 7 to 12 cycles. TCRdb analysed the 5' RACE reads with MiXCR anew, one entry per CDR3 protein. The sample includes approximately 1,000,000 distinct CDR3 sequences, more than 40% seen only once; the top ten take approximately 17%. V is TRBV7-2 and J is TRBJ2-2, with D possibly matching TRBD2 (6 bases). This clonotype originated in a woman aged 55-69 years in good health. Sequences were obtained from blood. CDR3 region: CASRLTREPGELFF. The CDR3 nucleotides read TGTGCCAGCAGACTTACCCGGGAGCCCGGGGAGCTGTTTTTT.